The T cell receptor beta chain under discussion was sequenced for a study of cytomegalovirus exposure and HLA in healthy donors. V was cut by 4 bases and J by 4 bases, with 19 bases left in between. Germline CDR1 is MNHEY and CDR2 is SMNVEV (reference sequence). The CDR3 is made up of 16 amino acids. With 60 Vbeta and 13 Jbeta primers, the PCR was carried out. Only in-frame clones appear in the TCRdb table, and some are missing; sequencing was by immunoSEQ multiplex PCR. The table lists about 220,000 clones, 70% to 80% of them singletons, with 1.8% in the top ten. The sequencing sample was made of PBMCs. The receptor was derived from a woman aged 25 to 39 in good health and CMV-seronegative. This rearrangement joins TRBV27 to TRBJ1-2; TRBD1 is a possible D gene (6 bases). CDR3 region: CASSSLSGGPIYGYTF. DNA of the CDR3: TGTGCCAGCAGTTCACTCTCCGGGGGGCCAATCTATGGCTACACCTTC.